This T cell receptor (beta chain) emerged from a study of shared clonotypes between healthy human individuals. Each sorted subset replicate got 200 ng genomic DNA, about 33,000 genomes. Original analysis: Junction-only immunoSEQ data arrived without quality scores, meaning filtering differed. Sequencing used immunoSEQ multiplex PCR; TCRdb keeps in-frame clones, though not all of them. The V and J calls and clone size come from that table; D and trimming were worked out from the DNA. The data show about 580,000 clones, 95% to 98% seen once. The CDR3 spans 15 residues. Germline V gene data show CDR1 as SGHVS and CDR2 as FQNEAQ. V was clipped by 5 bases and J by 2 bases, with 10 bases between them. Only CD45RO-negative cells positively selected for CCR7 counted as naive CD8 cells, so terminally differentiated effector memory CD45RA+ cells were excluded.

This chain connects TRBV7-8 to TRBJ2-6, with a tentative D call TRBD1 (6 bases). The receptor comes from a man under 40 in good health. Sequencing was carried out using naive CD8+ T cells sorted from blood. The CDR3 reads CASSDTGTGANVLTF. The DNA for the CDR3 is TGTGCCAGCAGCGACACAGGGACTGGGGCCAACGTCCTGACTTTC.